A selection of T cell receptor beta chains follows, all from one sample in a study of graft-versus-host responses after intestinal transplantation. No antigen has been identified for these receptors. The assay was immunoSEQ multiplex PCR, and TCRdb's table has in-frame clones only and misses some. The sample holds roughly 120,000 clones, around 90% seen once. Sequenced here: unstimulated CD4+ T cells sorted from spleen or lymph node cells, sampled before transplant. The source of these receptors is a human donor who was the organ donor for an intestinal transplant. The CDR3 runs from the conserved cysteine through the conserved F or W. Each record gives: D gene, J gene, V gene, clone size, CDR3 protein, CDR3 DNA. D genes are given only for firm matches. Clone sizes are given selectively: once, few, many, or a class where the clone is expanded.

d_gene: .
j_gene: TRBJ2-4
v_gene: TRBV11-2
abundance: .
CDR3aa: CASSPAAKNIQYF
CDR3nt: TGTGCCAGCAGCCCAGCGGCCAAAAACATTCAGTACTTC

d_gene: .
j_gene: TRBJ1-4
v_gene: TRBV7-9
abundance: few
CDR3aa: CASSLTGATNEKLFF
CDR3nt: TGTGCCAGCAGCTTAACGGGAGCGACTAATGAAAAACTGTTTTTT

d_gene: TRBD1
j_gene: TRBJ2-4
v_gene: TRBV10-3
abundance: .
CDR3aa: CAISPQGALAKNIQYF
CDR3nt: TGTGCCATCAGTCCCCAGGGGGCTCTAGCCAAAAACATTCAGTACTTC

d_gene: .
j_gene: TRBJ2-1
v_gene: TRBV4-2
abundance: .
CDR3aa: CASGRADNEQFF
CDR3nt: TGTGCCAGCGGCCGGGCTGACAATGAGCAGTTCTTC

d_gene: .
j_gene: TRBJ1-1
v_gene: TRBV19
abundance: .
CDR3aa: CASSIGGGAVEAFF
CDR3nt: TGTGCCAGTAGTATCGGTGGTGGGGCAGTTGAAGCTTTCTTT

d_gene: .
j_gene: TRBJ1-4
v_gene: TRBV10-3
abundance: .
CDR3aa: CAISEGQDNEKLFF
CDR3nt: TGTGCCATCAGTGAGGGACAAGATAATGAAAAACTGTTTTTT

d_gene: TRBD2
j_gene: TRBJ2-3
v_gene: TRBV7-2
abundance: once
CDR3aa: CASSLNGLAGFADTQYF
CDR3nt: TGTGCCAGCAGCTTAAACGGACTAGCGGGTTTCGCAGATACGCAGTATTTT

d_gene: TRBD1
j_gene: TRBJ2-7
v_gene: TRBV6-1
abundance: once
CDR3aa: CASSSTGTGVGEQYF
CDR3nt: TGTGCCAGCAGTTCGACCGGGACAGGGGTGGGGGAGCAGTACTTC

d_gene: .
j_gene: TRBJ2-7
v_gene: TRBV30
abundance: .
CDR3aa: CAWSPASGEQYF
CDR3nt: TGTGCCTGGAGTCCCGCTTCCGGCGAGCAGTACTTC

d_gene: TRBD1
j_gene: TRBJ2-7
v_gene: TRBV5-7
abundance: .
CDR3aa: CASSWDRGGEQYF
CDR3nt: TGTGCCAGCAGCTGGGACAGGGGTGGCGAGCAGTACTTC

d_gene: .
j_gene: TRBJ1-3
v_gene: TRBV6-5
abundance: .
CDR3aa: CASLGFGNTIYF
CDR3nt: TGTGCCAGCCTGGGGTTTGGAAACACCATATATTTT

d_gene: .
j_gene: TRBJ2-7
v_gene: TRBV5-6
abundance: few
CDR3aa: CASSLGGYEQYF
CDR3nt: TGTGCCAGCAGCTTGGGCGGCTACGAGCAGTACTTC

d_gene: TRBD1
j_gene: TRBJ2-7
v_gene: TRBV19
abundance: .
CDR3aa: CASQKGQGPYEQYF
CDR3nt: TGTGCCAGCCAGAAGGGACAGGGTCCCTACGAGCAGTACTTC

d_gene: TRBD1
j_gene: TRBJ2-5
v_gene: TRBV5-1
abundance: .
CDR3aa: CASTGTGGPETQYF
CDR3nt: TGCGCCAGCACGGGGACAGGGGGCCCCGAGACCCAGTACTTC

d_gene: TRBD1
j_gene: TRBJ1-4
v_gene: TRBV5-5
abundance: .
CDR3aa: CASSHRGGMNEKLFF
CDR3nt: TGTGCCAGCAGCCACAGGGGAGGGATGAATGAAAAACTGTTTTTT

d_gene: TRBD2
j_gene: TRBJ2-3
v_gene: TRBV5-8
abundance: once
CDR3aa: CASSPGLAGGNTDTQYF
CDR3nt: TGTGCCAGCAGCCCAGGACTAGCGGGAGGGAACACAGATACGCAGTATTTT

d_gene: .
j_gene: TRBJ2-3
v_gene: TRBV4-1
abundance: .
CDR3aa: CASSPSSGTGRREAITHTQYF
CDR3nt: TGCGCCAGCAGCCCGTCTTCCGGGACAGGCAGGCGGGAGGCAATCACCCATACGCAGTATTTT

d_gene: .
j_gene: TRBJ2-7
v_gene: TRBV19
abundance: .
CDR3aa: CASSINPTNSYEQYF
CDR3nt: TGTGCCAGTAGTATCAACCCGACTAACTCCTACGAGCAGTACTTC

d_gene: .
j_gene: TRBJ2-1
v_gene: TRBV7-6
abundance: .
CDR3aa: CASSLVGTLLYNEQFF
CDR3nt: TGTGCCAGCAGTCTAGTGGGGACCTTACTATACAATGAGCAGTTCTTC

d_gene: .
j_gene: TRBJ2-3
v_gene: TRBV18
abundance: .
CDR3aa: CASSPGTTDTQYF
CDR3nt: TGTGCCAGCTCACCCGGGACCACAGATACGCAGTATTTT

d_gene: TRBD1
j_gene: TRBJ2-7
v_gene: TRBV5-6
abundance: .
CDR3aa: CASSPMTGGFTYEQYF
CDR3nt: TGTGCCAGCAGCCCGATGACAGGGGGGTTTACCTACGAGCAGTACTTC

d_gene: .
j_gene: TRBJ2-1
v_gene: TRBV2
abundance: .
CDR3aa: CASSESWYNEQFF
CDR3nt: TGTGCCAGCAGTGAATCGTGGTACAATGAGCAGTTCTTC

d_gene: .
j_gene: TRBJ2-5
v_gene: TRBV5-1
abundance: .
CDR3aa: CASSLGTMTVETQYF
CDR3nt: TGCGCCAGCAGCCTCGGGACCATGACTGTGGAGACCCAGTACTTC

d_gene: TRBD2
j_gene: TRBJ2-1
v_gene: TRBV7-8
abundance: few
CDR3aa: CASTPGEGRGEQFF
CDR3nt: TGTGCCAGCACCCCGGGGGAGGGCCGGGGGGAGCAGTTCTTC

d_gene: .
j_gene: TRBJ1-2
v_gene: TRBV5-1
abundance: .
CDR3aa: CASSLEEGFHGYTF
CDR3nt: TGCGCCAGCAGCTTGGAGGAGGGGTTTCATGGCTACACCTTC

d_gene: .
j_gene: TRBJ2-5
v_gene: TRBV4-2
abundance: .
CDR3aa: CASSHPGSGETQYF
CDR3nt: TGTGCCAGCAGCCACCCCGGGAGCGGGGAGACCCAGTACTTC

d_gene: .
j_gene: TRBJ1-5
v_gene: TRBV19
abundance: .
CDR3aa: CASSGRNQPQHF
CDR3nt: TGTGCCAGTAGTGGAAGGAATCAGCCCCAGCATTTT

d_gene: .
j_gene: TRBJ1-1
v_gene: TRBV19
abundance: .
CDR3aa: CASSIVQTNTEAFF
CDR3nt: TGTGCCAGTAGTATAGTCCAAACCAACACTGAAGCTTTCTTT

d_gene: .
j_gene: TRBJ2-7
v_gene: TRBV10-3
abundance: .
CDR3aa: CAISEMKRGSYEQYF
CDR3nt: TGTGCCATCAGTGAAATGAAAAGGGGCTCCTACGAGCAGTACTTC

d_gene: TRBD1
j_gene: TRBJ1-3
v_gene: TRBV2
abundance: few
CDR3aa: CASRTGSASGNTIYF
CDR3nt: TGTGCCAGCCGGACAGGGAGCGCCTCTGGAAACACCATATATTTT

d_gene: .
j_gene: TRBJ2-1
v_gene: TRBV5-1
abundance: .
CDR3aa: CASSLDPTSDEQFF
CDR3nt: TGCGCCAGCAGCTTGGACCCAACGTCGGATGAGCAGTTCTTC

d_gene: TRBD2
j_gene: TRBJ2-1
v_gene: TRBV5-1
abundance: .
CDR3aa: CASSPGLARWNEQFF
CDR3nt: TGCGCCAGCAGCCCCGGACTAGCCCGATGGAATGAGCAGTTCTTC

d_gene: .
j_gene: TRBJ2-7
v_gene: TRBV27
abundance: .
CDR3aa: CAGKGWEVMEQYF
CDR3nt: TGTGCCGGCAAGGGATGGGAAGTTATGGAGCAGTACTTC

d_gene: TRBD2
j_gene: TRBJ2-2
v_gene: TRBV5-1
abundance: .
CDR3aa: CASSLGTSGSANTGELFF
CDR3nt: TGCGCCAGCAGCTTGGGGACTAGCGGGAGCGCGAACACCGGGGAGCTGTTTTTT

d_gene: .
j_gene: TRBJ2-7
v_gene: TRBV5-8
abundance: .
CDR3aa: CASSLLSPYEQYF
CDR3nt: TGTGCCAGCAGCTTGTTATCACCCTACGAGCAGTACTTC

d_gene: .
j_gene: TRBJ2-7
v_gene: TRBV10-3
abundance: once
CDR3aa: CAISEGGQGSYEQYF
CDR3nt: TGTGCCATCAGTGAGGGGGGTCAGGGTAGTTACGAGCAGTACTTC

d_gene: TRBD2
j_gene: TRBJ2-7
v_gene: TRBV5-1
abundance: .
CDR3aa: CASSSLGLAPYEQYF
CDR3nt: TGCGCCAGCAGCTCCCTCGGACTAGCCCCCTACGAGCAGTACTTC

d_gene: .
j_gene: TRBJ2-6
v_gene: TRBV7-2
abundance: .
CDR3aa: CASSPHGRAPFSGANVLTF
CDR3nt: TGTGCCAGCAGCCCCCACGGCAGGGCCCCATTCTCTGGGGCCAACGTCCTGACTTTC

d_gene: .
j_gene: TRBJ2-3
v_gene: TRBV13
abundance: .
CDR3aa: CASSLVSTDTQYF
CDR3nt: TGTGCCAGCAGCTTAGTAAGCACAGATACGCAGTATTTT

d_gene: TRBD1
j_gene: TRBJ2-7
v_gene: TRBV28
abundance: .
CDR3aa: CASSTGTAPYEQYF
CDR3nt: TGTGCCAGCAGCACCGGGACAGCTCCCTACGAGCAGTACTTC

d_gene: .
j_gene: TRBJ2-1
v_gene: TRBV7-2
abundance: once
CDR3aa: CASSLAPVLSYNEQFF
CDR3nt: TGTGCCAGCAGCTTAGCCCCAGTCCTTTCCTACAATGAGCAGTTCTTC

d_gene: TRBD1
j_gene: TRBJ2-1
v_gene: TRBV9
abundance: once
CDR3aa: CASSPGTGGPGGGVNEQFF
CDR3nt: TGTGCCAGCAGCCCTGGGACAGGGGGCCCGGGTGGAGGGGTCAATGAGCAGTTCTTC

d_gene: .
j_gene: TRBJ2-3
v_gene: TRBV28
abundance: .
CDR3aa: CASRGEDTDTQYF
CDR3nt: TGTGCCAGCAGAGGGGAAGACACAGATACGCAGTATTTT

d_gene: .
j_gene: TRBJ2-1
v_gene: TRBV6-4
abundance: .
CDR3aa: CASSDSWKGSSGPYNEQFF
CDR3nt: TGTGCCAGCAGTGACTCGTGGAAGGGGTCGAGCGGGCCCTACAATGAGCAGTTCTTC

d_gene: .
j_gene: TRBJ2-5
v_gene: TRBV5-1
abundance: .
CDR3aa: CASRAGTSTPKTQYF
CDR3nt: TGCGCCAGCAGAGCCGGGACAAGCACCCCCAAGACCCAGTACTTC